Listed below are T cell receptor beta chains from one sample, sequenced in a study of graft-versus-host responses after intestinal transplantation. Profiled with immunoSEQ multiplex PCR; TCRdb holds only in-frame clones, not every one. The table includes about 24,000 clones, 70% to 90% detected once. This specimen was PBMCs, taken roughly 450 days after intestinal transplant. The receptor set was obtained from a human patient who received an intestinal transplant, so some T cells may come from the graft donor. Each CDR3 is given with its conserved first and last residue. D genes are given only for firm matches. A clone size is listed for some rows: how often the clone was seen (once, few, many), or a class if it is expanded.

>TRBD1|TRBV6-5|TRBJ1-6|NA
TGTGCCAGCAGCTGGGACAGGAACGCACCCCTCCACTTT
CASSWDRNAPLHF
>NA|TRBV6-1|TRBJ1-3|NA
TGTGCCAGCAGTGAAAAGGTTCCGGCGAACGGAAACACCATATATTTT
CASSEKVPANGNTIYF
>NA|TRBV29-1|TRBJ2-1|NA
TGCAGCGTTGGGGCCACCGGCAATGAGCAGTTCTTC
CSVGATGNEQFF
>TRBD2|TRBV10-1|TRBJ2-1|NA
TGCGCCAGCAGTGACCTTAGCGGGACCTCCTACAATGAGCAGTTCTTC
CASSDLSGTSYNEQFF
>NA|TRBV9|TRBJ2-1|few
TGTGCCAGCAGCGCGAGCGGCCAAGGGAATGAGCAGTTCTTC
CASSASGQGNEQFF
>NA|TRBV6-6|TRBJ2-1|few
TGTGCCAGCAAGGGGAGGGAGCAGTTCTTC
CASKGREQFF
>NA|TRBV4-1|TRBJ1-1|once
TGCGCCAGCAGCCAAGCGGGGGCACGATTCTTT
CASSQAGARFF
>NA|TRBV28|TRBJ2-7|few
TGTGCCAGCAGTTGGGGGGGCAACTACGAGCAGTACTTC
CASSWGGNYEQYF
>NA|TRBV28|TRBJ1-5|NA
TGTGCCAGCAGTTTATGGGGGCGGATGGATCAGCCCCAGCATTTT
CASSLWGRMDQPQHF
>TRBD1|TRBV6-5|TRBJ1-3|NA
TGTGCCAGCAGACCGACAGGGAGCTCTGGAAACACCATATATTTT
CASRPTGSSGNTIYF
>NA|TRBV27|TRBJ2-1|NA
TGTGCCAGCAGCAGTTGGGATGAGCAGTTCTTC
CASSSWDEQFF
>NA|TRBV6-1|TRBJ1-1|NA
TGTGCCAGCATTGGGGGGAGGGTGAACACTGAAGCTTTCTTT
CASIGGRVNTEAFF
>NA|TRBV11-2|TRBJ1-1|once
TGTGCCAGCAGCTTAGCCGGGGGCGGAACTGAAGCTTTCTTT
CASSLAGGGTEAFF
>NA|TRBV6-1|TRBJ1-6|NA
TGTGCCAGCAGTGAGGGTGAGGGGATCTCACCCCTCCACTTT
CASSEGEGISPLHF
>TRBD1|TRBV2|TRBJ2-5|NA
TGTGCCAGCAGTGACGAGGTGGGACAGGGCTTCCAAGAGACCCAGTACTTC
CASSDEVGQGFQETQYF